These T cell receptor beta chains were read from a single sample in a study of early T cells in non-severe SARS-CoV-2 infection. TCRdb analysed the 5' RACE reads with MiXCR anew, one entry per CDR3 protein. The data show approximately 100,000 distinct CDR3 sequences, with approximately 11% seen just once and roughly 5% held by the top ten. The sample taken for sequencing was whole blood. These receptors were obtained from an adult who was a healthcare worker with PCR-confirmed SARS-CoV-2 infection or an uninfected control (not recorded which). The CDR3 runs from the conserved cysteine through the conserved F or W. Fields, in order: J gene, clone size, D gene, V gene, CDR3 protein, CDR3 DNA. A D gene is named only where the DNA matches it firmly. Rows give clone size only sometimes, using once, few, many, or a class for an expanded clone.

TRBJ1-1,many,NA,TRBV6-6,CASSYFEAFF,TGTGCCAGCAGTTACTTCGAAGCTTTCTTT
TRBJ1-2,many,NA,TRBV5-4,CASSWTYGYTF,TGTGCCAGCAGCTGGACATACGGCTACACCTTC
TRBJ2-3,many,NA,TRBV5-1,CASSRQSSSSTDTQYF,TGCGCCAGCAGCCGGCAGAGTTCCTCTAGCACAGATACGCAGTATTTT
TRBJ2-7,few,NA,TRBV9,CASSSRGEIGEQYF,TGTGCCAGCAGCTCGAGAGGGGAGATCGGCGAGCAGTACTTC
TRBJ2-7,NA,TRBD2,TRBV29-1,CSVDGPSGSYEQYF,TGCAGCGTTGACGGACCTAGCGGGAGTTACGAGCAGTACTTC
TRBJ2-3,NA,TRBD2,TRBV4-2,CASSQGARGGRADTQYF,TGTGCCAGCAGCCAAGGCGCGCGGGGCGGGAGAGCAGATACGCAGTATTTT
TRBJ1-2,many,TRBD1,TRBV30,CAWSRPPGRQGEGYTF,TGTGCCTGGAGCAGACCACCCGGTAGACAGGGGGAAGGCTACACCTTC
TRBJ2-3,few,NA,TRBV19,CASSLRDMSTDTQYF,TGTGCCAGTAGTCTCCGGGACATGAGCACAGATACGCAGTATTTT
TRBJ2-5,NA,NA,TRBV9,CASSVGHFQETQYF,TGTGCCAGCAGCGTAGGACACTTCCAAGAGACCCAGTACTTC
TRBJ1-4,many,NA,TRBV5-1,CASSLGVGARATNEKLFF,TGCGCCAGCAGCCTGGGGGTCGGGGCCCGTGCAACTAATGAAAAACTGTTTTTT
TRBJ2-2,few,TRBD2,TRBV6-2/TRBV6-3,CASKLAGAPNTGELFF,TGTGCCAGCAAGCTAGCGGGGGCTCCGAACACCGGGGAGCTGTTTTTT
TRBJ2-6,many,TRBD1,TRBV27,CASSLRDRWDSEANVLTF,TGTGCCAGCAGTTTAAGGGACAGGTGGGACTCTGAGGCCAACGTCCTGACTTTC
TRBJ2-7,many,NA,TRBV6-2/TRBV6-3,CASSYSGVRGSYEQYF,TGTGCCAGCAGTTACTCGGGCGTCAGGGGCTCCTACGAGCAGTACTTC
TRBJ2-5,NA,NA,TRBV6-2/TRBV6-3,CASSYGETQYF,TGTGCCAGCAGTTACGGGGAGACCCAGTACTTC
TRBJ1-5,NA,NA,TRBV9,CASSASSISNQPQHF,TGTGCCAGCAGCGCCAGCTCAATTAGCAATCAGCCCCAGCATTTT
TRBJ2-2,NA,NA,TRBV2,CASRTQGDGTGELFF,TGTGCCAGCAGAACCCAGGGAGATGGCACCGGGGAGCTGTTTTTT
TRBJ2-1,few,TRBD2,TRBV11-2,CASSSGTSGSFYNEQFF,TGTGCCAGCAGCTCTGGGACTAGCGGTTCCTTCTACAATGAGCAGTTCTTC
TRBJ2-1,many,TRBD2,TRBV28,CASSFEIAGGHKPLKQFF,TGTGCCAGCAGTTTTGAGATAGCGGGAGGGCATAAACCTCTCAAGCAGTTCTTC
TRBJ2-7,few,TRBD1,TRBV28,CASSFPGTGRRQYF,TGTGCCAGCAGTTTCCCAGGGACAGGTCGCCGGCAGTACTTC
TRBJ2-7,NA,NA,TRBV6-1,CASSSGPSAYEQYF,TGTGCCAGCAGTTCAGGGCCATCGGCCTACGAGCAGTACTTC
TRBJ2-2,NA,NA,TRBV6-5,CASSYETPTTGELFF,TGTGCCAGCAGTTACGAGACACCAACCACCGGGGAGCTGTTTTTT
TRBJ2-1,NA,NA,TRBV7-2,CASSADQGSYNEQFF,TGTGCCAGCAGCGCCGACCAAGGCTCCTACAATGAGCAGTTCTTC
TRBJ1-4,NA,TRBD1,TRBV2,CASSPRQGLGEKLFF,TGTGCCAGCAGCCCACGACAGGGGCTTGGTGAAAAACTGTTTTTT
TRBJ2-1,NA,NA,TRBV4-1,CASSPYGQRSSYNEQFF,TGCGCCAGCAGCCCCTATGGACAGAGGAGCTCCTACAATGAGCAGTTCTTC
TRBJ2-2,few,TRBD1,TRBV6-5,CASRRGVQGAGELFF,TGTGCCAGCAGACGTGGTGTACAGGGGGCCGGGGAGCTGTTTTTT
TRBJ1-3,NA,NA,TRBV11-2,CASSLEGFSGGPWNTIYF,TGTGCCAGCAGCTTAGAGGGTTTCAGTGGGGGACCGTGGAACACCATATATTTT
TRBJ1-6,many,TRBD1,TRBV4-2,CASSDFTGGADNSPLHF,TGTGCCAGCAGCGATTTCACAGGGGGCGCCGATAATTCACCCCTCCACTTT
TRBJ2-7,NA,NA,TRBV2,CASSDRQISYEQYF,TGTGCCAGCAGTGATCGACAGATTTCCTACGAGCAGTACTTC
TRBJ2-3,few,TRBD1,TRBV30,CAWSNPGQGVTDTQYF,TGTGCCTGGAGTAACCCGGGACAGGGAGTTACAGATACGCAGTATTTT
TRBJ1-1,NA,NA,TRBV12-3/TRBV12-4,CASSLKGTTEAFF,TGTGCCAGCAGTTTAAAGGGGACGACTGAAGCTTTCTTT
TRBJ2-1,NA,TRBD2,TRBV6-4,CASSDSYRGGGANEQFF,TGTGCCAGCAGTGACTCGTATCGCGGCGGGGGGGCCAATGAGCAGTTCTTC
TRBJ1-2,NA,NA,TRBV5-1,CASSSNRGGYTF,TGCGCCAGCAGCTCAAACAGAGGCGGCTACACCTTC
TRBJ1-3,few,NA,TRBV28,CASTPLTSGNTIYF,TGTGCCAGCACCCCGCTCACCTCTGGAAACACCATATATTTT
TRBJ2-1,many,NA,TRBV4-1,CASSLTSHEQFF,TGCGCCAGCAGCCTCACATCCCATGAGCAGTTCTTC
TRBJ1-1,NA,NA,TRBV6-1,CASTVRLNAFF,TGTGCCAGCACCGTCAGGCTGAACGCTTTCTTT
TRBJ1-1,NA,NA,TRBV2,CASRQLRAVNTEAFF,TGTGCCAGCAGGCAGCTCAGGGCGGTGAACACTGAAGCTTTCTTT
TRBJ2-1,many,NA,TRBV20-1,CSASDYLTTAEQFF,TGCAGTGCTAGCGACTATCTTACAACCGCTGAGCAGTTCTTC
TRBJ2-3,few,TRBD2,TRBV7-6,CASSFQSSGTTDTQYF,TGTGCCAGCAGCTTCCAATCTAGCGGAACCACAGATACGCAGTATTTT
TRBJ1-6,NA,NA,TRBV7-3,CASSPSGVDSPLHF,TGTGCCAGCAGCCCATCGGGGGTCGATTCACCCCTCCACTTT
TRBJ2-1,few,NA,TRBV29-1,CSVVSSYNEQFF,TGCAGCGTTGTCTCCTCCTACAATGAGCAGTTCTTC
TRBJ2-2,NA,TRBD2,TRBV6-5,CASSRTSGYGELFF,TGTGCCAGCAGTAGGACTAGCGGGTACGGGGAGCTGTTTTTT
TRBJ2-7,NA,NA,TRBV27,CASSPYSGSGEQYF,TGTGCCAGCAGTCCTTACTCGGGGTCCGGCGAGCAGTACTTC
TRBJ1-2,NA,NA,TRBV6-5,CASSYFGENGYTF,TGTGCCAGCAGTTATTTCGGCGAAAATGGCTACACCTTC
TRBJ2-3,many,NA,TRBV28,CASSFSGPTDTQYF,TGTGCCAGCAGTTTTAGCGGACCCACAGATACGCAGTATTTT
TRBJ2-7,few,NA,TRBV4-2,CASSQEGLDSYEQYF,TGTGCCAGCAGCCAAGAAGGGCTAGACTCCTACGAGCAGTACTTC
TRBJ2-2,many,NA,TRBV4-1,CASSQVVNTGELFF,TGCGCCAGCAGCCAAGTTGTAAACACCGGGGAGCTGTTTTTT
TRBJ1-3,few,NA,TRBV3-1,CASSQSPERNTIYF,TGTGCCAGCAGCCAGAGCCCCGAACGAAACACCATATATTTT
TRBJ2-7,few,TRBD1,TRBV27,CASSSPSDRGTYEQYF,TGTGCCAGCAGTTCTCCGTCGGACAGGGGTACCTACGAGCAGTACTTC
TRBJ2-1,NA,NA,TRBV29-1,CSVPRGGPADEQFF,TGCAGCGTTCCCCGTGGCGGGCCGGCGGATGAGCAGTTCTTC
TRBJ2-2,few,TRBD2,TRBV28,CASSSSLAPVDTGELFF,TGTGCCAGCAGTTCCTCACTAGCGCCGGTAGACACCGGGGAGCTGTTTTTT